This T cell receptor (beta chain) was obtained from a study of shared clonotypes between healthy human individuals. Worth noting for this clone: As yet, its antigen is unknown. Other DNA sequences from this sample encode an identical CDR3 as well.

The CDR3 length is 16 residues. With V trimmed by 5 bases and J by 1 base, 7 bases remained unmatched. The germline V gene encodes CDR1 MDHEN and CDR2 SYDVKM. Generated by immunoSEQ multiplex PCR, the TCRdb table keeps only in-frame clones and is missing some. The data hold 2 million to 2.5 million clones, with over 85% observed a single time. General study points: Compared with memory subsets, naive subsets generally had larger estimated richness.

The chain joins TRBV28 to TRBJ2-7; TRBD2 matches at 11 bases. What was sequenced was naive CD4+ T cells from PBMCs. Subset specified: CD45RA+ positively selected. The receptor was isolated from a man between 18 and 35 years old in good health. Some clones in this sample may be carry-over from other donors' samples. CDR3 coding DNA: TGTGCCAGCAGTCTCCCTTTAGCGGGAGGGTCCTACGAGCAGTACTTC. It specifies CASSLPLAGGSYEQYF.